These T cell receptor beta chains were read from a single sample in a study of T cell repertoires in cytomegalovirus infection. TCRdb re-called the reads through MiXCR, storing one row per CDR3 protein. This table holds about 830,000 distinct CDR3 sequences, approximately 29% found once. For these TCRs, the target antigens are not known. The input for sequencing was cultured CD8+ T cells from PBMCs, taken from culture after CMV antigen stimulation. The receptors derive from a human donor in good health (CMV status not recorded). Some clones in this sample may be carry-over from other donors' samples. Both conserved end residues are part of each CDR3. A D gene is named only where the DNA matches it firmly. The size entry is marked missing in some rows and otherwise reads once, few, many or a size class.

CDR3 length: 14; J gene: TRBJ2-1; V gene: TRBV12-3/TRBV12-4; D gene: NA; clone size: NA; CDR3 DNA: TGTGTCAGCAGTGCGTCTAGTTCCGGTGGTGAGCAGTTCTTC; CDR3 protein: CVSSASSSGGEQFF
CDR3 length: 13; J gene: TRBJ1-5; V gene: TRBV27; D gene: NA; clone size: NA; CDR3 DNA: TGTGCCAGCAGTGCTAGGGGTGCTCAGCCCCAGCATTTT; CDR3 protein: CASSARGAQPQHF
CDR3 length: 16; J gene: TRBJ2-3; V gene: TRBV23-1; D gene: NA; clone size: NA; CDR3 DNA: TGCGCCAGCAGTCAATTTCAGGGACCTAGCACAGATACGCAGTATTTT; CDR3 protein: CASSQFQGPSTDTQYF
CDR3 length: 13; J gene: TRBJ1-1; V gene: TRBV6-5; D gene: NA; clone size: NA; CDR3 DNA: TGTGCCAGCGTTAAGGCGGGGGGCACTGGGGCTTTCTTT; CDR3 protein: CASVKAGGTGAFF
CDR3 length: 13; J gene: TRBJ2-7; V gene: TRBV12-3/TRBV12-4; D gene: NA; clone size: many; CDR3 DNA: TGTGCCAGCAGTTTATCAGTAGGACAGCAGCAGTACTTC; CDR3 protein: CASSLSVGQQQYF
CDR3 length: 12; J gene: TRBJ1-1; V gene: TRBV27; D gene: NA; clone size: NA; CDR3 DNA: TGTGTCAGCAGCGGTTCAGGCACTGAAGCTTTCTTT; CDR3 protein: CVSSGSGTEAFF
CDR3 length: 14; J gene: TRBJ2-7; V gene: TRBV6-2/TRBV6-3; D gene: TRBD1; clone size: few; CDR3 DNA: TGTGCCAGCAGTTCCACACAGGGGGCCTACGAGCAGTACTTC; CDR3 protein: CASSSTQGAYEQYF
CDR3 length: 15; J gene: TRBJ2-7; V gene: TRBV5-1; D gene: TRBD1; clone size: NA; CDR3 DNA: TGCGCCAGCAGAGGCGGACAGGCCTTTTCCTACGAGCAGTACTTC; CDR3 protein: CASRGGQAFSYEQYF
CDR3 length: 14; J gene: TRBJ1-1; V gene: TRBV7-9; D gene: NA; clone size: NA; CDR3 DNA: TGTGCCAGCAGCCCGGGACCGCGGCGGCCTGAAGCTTTCTTT; CDR3 protein: CASSPGPRRPEAFF
CDR3 length: 16; J gene: TRBJ1-5; V gene: TRBV4-2; D gene: NA; clone size: few; CDR3 DNA: TGTGCCAGCAGCCAAGATCTGAACAGGGTAGAACAGCCCCAGCATTTT; CDR3 protein: CASSQDLNRVEQPQHF
CDR3 length: 15; J gene: TRBJ1-6; V gene: TRBV7-9; D gene: TRBD1; clone size: NA; CDR3 DNA: TGTGCCAGCAGCTTAGCAATGGACAGGGGCTCACCCCTCCACTTT; CDR3 protein: CASSLAMDRGSPLHF
CDR3 length: 13; J gene: TRBJ2-7; V gene: TRBV23-1; D gene: NA; clone size: NA; CDR3 DNA: TGCGCCAGCAGTCAACCGTCAGGGCACGAGCAGTACTTC; CDR3 protein: CASSQPSGHEQYF
CDR3 length: 12; J gene: TRBJ1-4; V gene: TRBV6-6; D gene: NA; clone size: NA; CDR3 DNA: TGTGCCAGCACCAACGGGGGGTCAAAACTGTTTTTT; CDR3 protein: CASTNGGSKLFF
CDR3 length: 18; J gene: TRBJ1-1; V gene: TRBV7-2; D gene: TRBD1; clone size: few; CDR3 DNA: TGTGCCAGCAGCTTTCCCCTCGAATCCGGGACAGAGATTTTGGAAGCTTTCTTT; CDR3 protein: CASSFPLESGTEILEAFF
CDR3 length: 16; J gene: TRBJ2-5; V gene: TRBV6-5; D gene: TRBD1; clone size: few; CDR3 DNA: TGTGCCAGCAGTTACGCCCCGGGACAGGGCCAAGAGACCCAGTACTTC; CDR3 protein: CASSYAPGQGQETQYF
CDR3 length: 14; J gene: TRBJ2-2; V gene: TRBV27; D gene: NA; clone size: few; CDR3 DNA: TGTGCCAGCAGGGTAGTTACAATAACCGGGGAGCTGTTTTTT; CDR3 protein: CASRVVTITGELFF
CDR3 length: 14; J gene: TRBJ1-1; V gene: TRBV7-6; D gene: NA; clone size: few; CDR3 DNA: TGTGCCAGCAGCTTAAATTCAGGGAGCACTGAAGCTTTCTTT; CDR3 protein: CASSLNSGSTEAFF
CDR3 length: 12; J gene: TRBJ2-2; V gene: TRBV11-1; D gene: NA; clone size: NA; CDR3 DNA: TGTGCCAGCAACTTAGGTTCCGGGGAGCTGTTTTTT; CDR3 protein: CASNLGSGELFF
CDR3 length: 12; J gene: TRBJ1-3; V gene: TRBV7-9; D gene: NA; clone size: NA; CDR3 DNA: TGTGCCAGCAGCTCATTCCAAAACACCATATATTTT; CDR3 protein: CASSSFQNTIYF
CDR3 length: 17; J gene: TRBJ2-1; V gene: TRBV5-1; D gene: TRBD2; clone size: few; CDR3 DNA: TGCGCCAGCAGCTTAATGGGGACTAGCGGGGCCCGCAATGAGCAGTTCTTC; CDR3 protein: CASSLMGTSGARNEQFF
CDR3 length: 18; J gene: TRBJ2-3; V gene: TRBV18; D gene: TRBD2; clone size: NA; CDR3 DNA: TGTGCCAGCTCACCCAAGCGGGGGGGCCTAAGTTACACAGATACGCAGTATTTT; CDR3 protein: CASSPKRGGLSYTDTQYF
CDR3 length: 16; J gene: TRBJ2-1; V gene: TRBV5-4; D gene: NA; clone size: NA; CDR3 DNA: TGTGCCAGCAGCCCCCGGAGTCACAACCCCTACAATGAGCAGTTCTTC; CDR3 protein: CASSPRSHNPYNEQFF
CDR3 length: 15; J gene: TRBJ2-1; V gene: TRBV7-9; D gene: TRBD1; clone size: NA; CDR3 DNA: TGTGCCAGCAGCGGTCCGGGACAGGACTACAATGAGCAGTTCTTC; CDR3 protein: CASSGPGQDYNEQFF
CDR3 length: 13; J gene: TRBJ1-2; V gene: TRBV7-2; D gene: NA; clone size: few; CDR3 DNA: TGTGCCAGCGGCGTTGGAGGGGACGGTGGCTACACCTTC; CDR3 protein: CASGVGGDGGYTF
CDR3 length: 15; J gene: TRBJ2-5; V gene: TRBV25-1; D gene: TRBD2; clone size: NA; CDR3 DNA: TGTGCCAGCAGTGAGAGACTAGCGGTCCCAGAGACCCAGTACTTC; CDR3 protein: CASSERLAVPETQYF
CDR3 length: 16; J gene: TRBJ1-6; V gene: TRBV10-3; D gene: TRBD1; clone size: NA; CDR3 DNA: TGTGCCATCAGTGAGTTTACAGGGGAGATGAATTCACCCCTCCACTTT; CDR3 protein: CAISEFTGEMNSPLHF
CDR3 length: 14; J gene: TRBJ2-4; V gene: TRBV12-3/TRBV12-4; D gene: NA; clone size: NA; CDR3 DNA: TGTACCAGCAGTGCCCCGAGCCACAAAAACATTCAGTACTTC; CDR3 protein: CTSSAPSHKNIQYF
CDR3 length: 15; J gene: TRBJ2-5; V gene: TRBV7-6; D gene: TRBD2; clone size: few; CDR3 DNA: TGTGCCAGCACAAGAACGGGGGGGGATCAAGAGACCCAGTACTTC; CDR3 protein: CASTRTGGDQETQYF
CDR3 length: 16; J gene: TRBJ2-2; V gene: TRBV20-1; D gene: TRBD2; clone size: NA; CDR3 DNA: TGCAGTGCTAGACGACTAGCGGGGGGGCTTGCCGGGGAGCTGTTTTTT; CDR3 protein: CSARRLAGGLAGELFF
CDR3 length: 18; J gene: TRBJ2-1; V gene: TRBV7-2; D gene: TRBD2; clone size: many; CDR3 DNA: TGTGCCAGCAGCTTGACTAGCGGGGGGTTAAGCTCCTACAATGAGCAGTTCTTC; CDR3 protein: CASSLTSGGLSSYNEQFF
CDR3 length: 16; J gene: TRBJ2-1; V gene: TRBV2; D gene: NA; clone size: NA; CDR3 DNA: TGTGCCAGCAGTGGAGCGCTTGGGACGGCCTACAATGAGCAGTTCTTC; CDR3 protein: CASSGALGTAYNEQFF
CDR3 length: 15; J gene: TRBJ2-5; V gene: TRBV28; D gene: TRBD2; clone size: few; CDR3 DNA: TGTGCCAGCAGTACCCCGACTAGCCTCCAAGAGACCCAGTACTTC; CDR3 protein: CASSTPTSLQETQYF
CDR3 length: 15; J gene: TRBJ2-4; V gene: TRBV20-1; D gene: NA; clone size: NA; CDR3 DNA: TGCAGTGCCAGGTCCTTGACGGGGGCCGAAAACATTCAGTACTTC; CDR3 protein: CSARSLTGAENIQYF
CDR3 length: 17; J gene: TRBJ2-1; V gene: TRBV3-1; D gene: TRBD2; clone size: NA; CDR3 DNA: TGTGCCAGCAGCCACCGAGCGGGGGATAGCTCCTACAATGAGCAGTTCTTC; CDR3 protein: CASSHRAGDSSYNEQFF
CDR3 length: 14; J gene: TRBJ2-3; V gene: TRBV15; D gene: NA; clone size: NA; CDR3 DNA: TGTGCCACATTAGAAAGCGGCGCCGGAGATACGCAGTATTTT; CDR3 protein: CATLESGAGDTQYF
CDR3 length: 15; J gene: TRBJ1-3; V gene: TRBV7-6; D gene: NA; clone size: few; CDR3 DNA: TGTGCCAGCAGCTTAGACTTGAGCTCTGGAAACACCATATATTTT; CDR3 protein: CASSLDLSSGNTIYF
CDR3 length: 14; J gene: TRBJ2-7; V gene: TRBV5-5; D gene: NA; clone size: NA; CDR3 DNA: TGTGCCAGCAGCTTTAAGGAGAGGACCTACGAGCAGTACTTC; CDR3 protein: CASSFKERTYEQYF
CDR3 length: 17; J gene: TRBJ1-1; V gene: TRBV6-2/TRBV6-3; D gene: NA; clone size: NA; CDR3 DNA: TGTGCCAGCACCTACGGTGGATTAGGGGGATGGAACACTGAAGCTTTCTTT; CDR3 protein: CASTYGGLGGWNTEAFF
CDR3 length: 15; J gene: TRBJ1-1; V gene: TRBV7-9; D gene: TRBD1; clone size: NA; CDR3 DNA: TGTGCCAGCAGCGCCCCGGACAGGGCCTTTTTTGAAGCTTTCTTT; CDR3 protein: CASSAPDRAFFEAFF
CDR3 length: 16; J gene: TRBJ2-4; V gene: TRBV4-3; D gene: TRBD2; clone size: NA; CDR3 DNA: TGCGCCAGCAGCCAATTTAGCGGGGGGGCCGTGGACATTCAGTACTTC; CDR3 protein: CASSQFSGGAVDIQYF